This T cell receptor beta chain was obtained from a study of cytomegalovirus exposure and HLA in healthy donors. The PCR had 60 Vbeta and 13 Jbeta primers. TCRdb's table, derived via immunoSEQ multiplex PCR, lists solely in-frame clones and lacks some. In all, the sample yields under 200,000 clones. Per the germline V gene, CDR1 is SGHTA and CDR2 is FQGNSA. V trimming: 2 bases; J trimming: 2 bases; junction bases outside the gene matches: 5. The CDR3 is 18 residues long. A remark on this clone: The target antigen is unknown.

Study observations and caveats: Three of the chains that were CMV-associated were confirmed in vitro to be specific for CMV antigens. Later on, an analysis showed TCR association rates differing by HLA locus, with DRB1 the most and HLA-C the fewest.

The source of this sequence is a man aged 25 to 40 in good health and CMV-seronegative. Sequenced input: PBMCs. V usage is TRBV7-2 and J usage is TRBJ1-6, with 11 bases matching TRBD1. The CDR3 region has the DNA TGTGCCAGCAGCTTAAAGGACAGGGGGCTTACCTATAATTCACCCCTCCACTTT. Amino acids: CASSLKDRGLTYNSPLHF.